The present TCR beta chain was sequenced within a study of monozygotic twins with inflammatory bowel disease (dated by TCRdb to about 2019). Background on the whole study: In total, 28 monozygotic twin pairs made up the full study: 19 Danish pairs, all IBD-discordant, plus nine German pairs, of which four were IBD-concordant and five were IBD-discordant. Within discordant pairs, disease-associated traits were sought mainly by comparing IBD patients with their genetically identical healthy co-twins. Each individual had, on average, about 151 000 unique TCRalpha sequences and 181 000 unique TCRbeta sequences available for analysis. General study outcomes and caveats: The analysis was unable to tell different T cell subtypes apart. Concordant and discordant twins showed no difference in repertoire similarity, possibly because of limited statistical power. Because patients received different immunosuppressive treatments, the repertoires may have picked up extra background noise and variability between individuals. A decrease in TCRbeta repertoire diversity, as measured by inverse Simpson index, was observed in IBD patients compared with their healthy co-twins. Compared with healthy twins, IBD patients had fewer clonotypes in common with other individuals, a difference most pronounced in patients showing signs of disease activity. No single strong signal or clonotype linked to IBD turned up in the results, so the idea that one exists was not supported.

Library method: 5' RACE. For each TCR library, about 4,000 ng of total RNA was used. For each sample, cDNA synthesis was carried out in eight separate reactions using SMARTScribe reverse transcriptase. During cDNA synthesis, unique molecular identifiers containing a 6-nucleotide sample barcode were introduced by template switching. Amplification of TCRalpha and TCRbeta cDNA involved two nested PCRs of 16 and 9 cycles, and each PCR was followed by bead purification. Before amplification, cDNA was treated with uracil DNA-glycosylase and purified using the QIAquick PCR purification kit. In the second PCR, Illumina TruSeq-compatible adapters and sample-specific barcodes were added. Library quality and concentration were assessed using TapeStation and Qubit, and about 5 ng of each library was pooled. Pooled libraries were sequenced on an Illumina HiSeq2500 single-index Rapid Run with 2 x 100 bp reads and custom sequencing primers. The paper's data handling went like this. UMI-based consensus assembly with MiGEC version 1.2.6 was used to correct PCR and sequencing errors. MiXCR version 2.1.1 was used to carry out V(D)J alignment, clonotype assembly and CDR3 extraction. To normalise gene usage, clonotype sharing and MAIT/NKT TCR abundance, the analysis used the top 1000, 10 000 and 20 000 clonotypes per sample. After downsampling to 27 000 UMIs, diversity was calculated as the inverse Simpson index using the vegan R package. Statistical testing used paired Mann-Whitney U tests on the discordant twin pairs and applied Benjamini-Hochberg correction for multiple testing. TCRdb reprocessed the reads into one record per CDR3 protein sequence, lacking DNA. TCRdb, not the original authors, processed these V and J calls. The sample table gives about 300,000 distinct CDR3 sequences. Roughly 5.2% of the sample comes from the top ten.

Points on this clonotype: Its antigen is still unknown.

The germline V gene yields LGHNA for CDR1 and YNFKEQ for CDR2. The CDR3 measures 17 amino acids from cysteine to phenylalanine. The nucleotide record is missing. From each donor, an approximately 2.4 ml peripheral blood sample was collected into PAXgene tubes and kept at -80 degrees C. Total RNA was isolated from whole blood with the PAXgene blood miRNA kit on an automated QIAcube, without T cell sorting. Peripheral blood from monozygotic twin pairs, either concordant or discordant for inflammatory bowel disease, underwent deep TCRalpha and TCRbeta repertoire profiling that used unique molecular barcoding. Smoking habits were recorded for all twin pairs, and individuals were classified as current, former or never smokers.

The sample comprised blood. This clonotype originated in a human donor with ulcerative colitis or Crohn's disease, or a healthy co-twin of an affected twin (not recorded which). The chain is assembled from TRBV4-2 and TRBJ2-1; TCRdb reports TRBD2, a call that lacks DNA to check it against. The CDR3 region: CASSQFLAASYYNEQFF.